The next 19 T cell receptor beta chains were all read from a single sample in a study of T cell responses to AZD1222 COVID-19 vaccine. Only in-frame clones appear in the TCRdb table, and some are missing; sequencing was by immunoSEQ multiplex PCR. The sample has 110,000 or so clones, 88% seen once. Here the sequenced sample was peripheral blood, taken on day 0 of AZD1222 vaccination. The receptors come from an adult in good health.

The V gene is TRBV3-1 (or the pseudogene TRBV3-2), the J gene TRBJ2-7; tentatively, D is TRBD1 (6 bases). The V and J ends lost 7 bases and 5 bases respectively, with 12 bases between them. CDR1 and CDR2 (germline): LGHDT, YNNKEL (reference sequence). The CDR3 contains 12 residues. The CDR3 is CASTPGDHEQYF. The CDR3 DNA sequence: TGTGCCAGCACCCCAGGGGACCACGAGCAGTACTTC.

CDR3 nucleotides: TGTGCCAGTAGTCCCCGGGGGCCTAATGAAAAACTGTTTTTT. Translating gives CASSPRGPNEKLFF. The gene calls are TRBV19 and TRBJ1-4, with D perhaps matching TRBD1 (6 bases). The CDR3 loop spans 14 amino acids. Trimming shortened V by 5 bases and J by 3 bases, and 10 bases separated the two germline ends. Looked up from germline, CDR1 is LNHDA and CDR2 is SQIVND (reference sequence).

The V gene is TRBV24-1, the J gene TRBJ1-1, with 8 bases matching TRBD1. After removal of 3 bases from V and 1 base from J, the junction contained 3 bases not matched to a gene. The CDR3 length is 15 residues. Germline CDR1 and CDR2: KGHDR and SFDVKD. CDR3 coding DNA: TGTGCCACCAGTGATCCCGGACAGGGGAACACTGAAGCTTTCTTT. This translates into CATSDPGQGNTEAFF.

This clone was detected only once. The CDR3 DNA reads TGCAGTGCTATTGACGTGGCGGGAGTCGGGGAGCAGTACTTC. It encodes CSAIDVAGVGEQYF. The chain recombines TRBV20-1 with TRBJ2-7; 7 bases match TRBD2. This CDR3 region has 14 residues. With 4 bases clipped from V and 7 bases from J, the junction kept 13 bases outside the gene matches. Germline values: CDR1 DFQATT, CDR2 SNEGSKA (reference sequence).

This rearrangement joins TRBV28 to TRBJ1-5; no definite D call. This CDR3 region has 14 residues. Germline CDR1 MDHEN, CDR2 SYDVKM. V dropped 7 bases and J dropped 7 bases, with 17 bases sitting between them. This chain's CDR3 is CASTQAGRGQPQHF. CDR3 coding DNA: TGTGCCAGCACCCAGGCGGGGAGAGGGCAGCCCCAGCATTTT.

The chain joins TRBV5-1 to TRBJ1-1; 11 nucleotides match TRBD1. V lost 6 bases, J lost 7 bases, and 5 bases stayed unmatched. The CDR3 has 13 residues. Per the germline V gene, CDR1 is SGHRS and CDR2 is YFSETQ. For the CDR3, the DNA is TGCGCCAGCAACACCGGGACAGGGGGTGAAGCTTTCTTT. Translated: CASNTGTGGEAFF.

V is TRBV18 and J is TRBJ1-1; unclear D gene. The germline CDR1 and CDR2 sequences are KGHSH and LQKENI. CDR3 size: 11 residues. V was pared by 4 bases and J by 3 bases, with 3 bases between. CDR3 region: CASSRDTEAFF. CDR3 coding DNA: TGTGCCAGCTCACGGGACACTGAAGCTTTCTTT.

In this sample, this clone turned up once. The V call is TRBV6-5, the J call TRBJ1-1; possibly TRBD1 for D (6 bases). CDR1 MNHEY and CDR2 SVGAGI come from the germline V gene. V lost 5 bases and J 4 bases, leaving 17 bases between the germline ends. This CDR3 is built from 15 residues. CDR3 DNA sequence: TGTGCCAGCAGTAAGCCTACAGGGCTGGGCACTGAAGCTTTCTTT. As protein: CASSKPTGLGTEAFF.

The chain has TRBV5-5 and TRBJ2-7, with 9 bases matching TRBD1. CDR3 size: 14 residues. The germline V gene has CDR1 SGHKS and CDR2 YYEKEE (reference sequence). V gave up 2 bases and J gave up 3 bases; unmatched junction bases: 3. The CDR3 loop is CASSLGQGFYEQYF. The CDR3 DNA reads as TGTGCCAGCAGCTTAGGACAGGGGTTCTACGAGCAGTACTTC.

The CDR3 DNA follows: TGTGCCAGCAGCTTAAGAGGAGACTTCGCGGGGATCACTGAAGCTTTCTTT. Translating it yields CASSLRGDFAGITEAFF. J is TRBJ1-1 and V is TRBV11-2; D call uncertain. The V end was cut by 2 bases, the J end by 4 bases, with 20 bases between. This CDR3 contains 17 residues. Germline assignment: CDR1 SGHAT and CDR2 FQNNGV.

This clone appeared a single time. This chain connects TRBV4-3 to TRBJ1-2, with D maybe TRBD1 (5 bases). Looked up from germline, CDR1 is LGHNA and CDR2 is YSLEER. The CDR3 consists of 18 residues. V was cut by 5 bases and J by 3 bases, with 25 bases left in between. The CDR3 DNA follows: TGCGCCAGCAGCTTTTCCCGGGACGGGGGATCGGGCTACTATGGCTACACCTTC. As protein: CASSFSRDGGSGYYGYTF.

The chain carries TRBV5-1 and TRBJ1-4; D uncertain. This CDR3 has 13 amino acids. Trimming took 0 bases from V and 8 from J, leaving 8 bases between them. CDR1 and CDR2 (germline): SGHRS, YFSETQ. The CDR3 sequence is CASSLVPREKLFF. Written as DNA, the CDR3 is TGCGCCAGCAGCTTGGTTCCGCGGGAAAAACTGTTTTTT.

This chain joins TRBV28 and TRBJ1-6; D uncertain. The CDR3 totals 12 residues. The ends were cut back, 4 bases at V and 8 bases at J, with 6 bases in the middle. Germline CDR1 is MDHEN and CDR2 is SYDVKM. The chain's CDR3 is CASSSQYSPLHF. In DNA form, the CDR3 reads TGTGCCAGCAGTTCCCAATATTCACCCCTCCACTTT.

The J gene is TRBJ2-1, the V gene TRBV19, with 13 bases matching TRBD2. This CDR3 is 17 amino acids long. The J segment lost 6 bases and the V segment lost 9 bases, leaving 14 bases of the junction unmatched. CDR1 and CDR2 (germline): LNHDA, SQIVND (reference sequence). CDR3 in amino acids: CASIAPSLAGGVNEQFF. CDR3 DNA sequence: TGTGCCAGCATTGCCCCCTCACTAGCGGGAGGGGTCAATGAGCAGTTCTTC.

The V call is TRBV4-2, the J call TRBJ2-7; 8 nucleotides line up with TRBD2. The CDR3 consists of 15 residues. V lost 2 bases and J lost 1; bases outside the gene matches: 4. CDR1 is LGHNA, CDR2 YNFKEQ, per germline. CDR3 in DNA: TGTGCCAGCAGCCAAACTAGCGGACCTTCCTACGAGCAGTACTTC. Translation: CASSQTSGPSYEQYF.

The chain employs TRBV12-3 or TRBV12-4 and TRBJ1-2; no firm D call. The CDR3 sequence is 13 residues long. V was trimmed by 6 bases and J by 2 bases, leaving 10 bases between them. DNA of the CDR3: TGTGCCAGCAGCCTCCGGGCGAACTATGGCTACACCTTC. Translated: CASSLRANYGYTF.

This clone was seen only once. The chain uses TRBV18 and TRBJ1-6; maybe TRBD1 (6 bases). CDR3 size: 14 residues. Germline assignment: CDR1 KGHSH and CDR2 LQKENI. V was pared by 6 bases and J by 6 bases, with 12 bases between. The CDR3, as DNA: TGTGCCAGCTCGCAAGACAGGCTTAATTCACCCCTCCACTTT. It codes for CASSQDRLNSPLHF.

The CDR3 nucleotides are TGTGCCAGCAGCTTAGGGGCGGGGGAGCAGTACTTC. This codes for CASSLGAGEQYF. The rearrangement uses TRBV11-2 and TRBJ2-7; tentatively, D is TRBD2 (6 bases). Germline V CDR1 and CDR2: SGHAT, FQNNGV. This CDR3 has 12 residues. V lost 1 base to trimming and J lost 7 bases, with 8 bases between them.

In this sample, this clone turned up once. As DNA, the CDR3 is TGTGCCAGTAGCCCTTTTGGGCAGCAACCCTACGAGCAGTACTTC. It encodes CASSPFGQQPYEQYF. This rearrangement joins TRBV19 to TRBJ2-7, with unresolved D. V lost 6 bases to trimming and J lost 2 bases, with 17 bases between them. The germline V gene encodes CDR1 LNHDA and CDR2 SQIVND (reference sequence). The CDR3 sequence is 15 residues long. Full variable domain (missing parts from reference TRBV19 and TRBJ2-7): DGGITQSPKYLFRKEGQNVTLSCEQNLNHDAMYWYRQDPGQGLRLIYYSQIVNDFQKGDIAEGYSVSREKKESFPLTVTSAQKNPTAFYLCASSPFGQQPYEQYFGPGTRLTVT.